The T cell receptor (beta chain) under discussion was sequenced for a study of blood T cell repertoires in COVID-19. Study-wide context: Material from acute and convalescent COVID-19 was sourced from the United States, Italy and Spain. Sample material is recorded as cDNA or gDNA derived from T cells, B-cell-depleted T cells, or PBMCs.

Methods used by the authors: From reference gene primer amplification, estimates of nucleated cell counts were derived. Data came from immunoSEQ multiplex PCR; TCRdb stores just in-frame clones and leaves some out. V and J calls plus clone size are reproduced from that table; the DNA served to infer D and trimming. The sample lists about 360,000 clones; 70% to 90% were seen once. The CDR3 is made up of 15 amino acids. The germline gives CDR1 SGHRS, CDR2 YFSETQ. V lost 10 bases and J 7 bases, leaving 26 bases between the germline ends. This clone has just one count. The chain employs TRBV5-1 and TRBJ2-5, with a tentative D call TRBD2 (6 bases). Sequencing input: peripheral blood. This clonotype was sampled from a human donor in a cohort sampled during active COVID-19. CDR3 in DNA: TGCGCCCTTCACCGGGCCCACTGGTTGGGGGGGACCCAGTACTTC. It codes for CALHRAHWLGGTQYF.